Below are 5 T cell receptor beta chains sequenced from a single sample in a study of blood T cell repertoires in COVID-19. Here immunoSEQ multiplex PCR was the method, and the copy in TCRdb shows in-frame clones only, minus some. Here the sample spans approximately 120,000 clones, approximately 85% being singletons. Sequencing input: peripheral blood. These receptors were taken from a man older than 75 with active or convalescent COVID-19.

The J gene is TRBJ2-3, the V gene TRBV7-2; no definite D call. Trimming took off 5 bases at V and 6 bases at J, with 6 bases between the two ends. Germline assignment: CDR1 SGHTA and CDR2 FQGNSA. The CDR3 is 11 residues long. The CDR3 sequence is CASSLQDTQYF. The DNA of the CDR3 is TGTGCCAGCAGCCTCCAGGATACGCAGTATTTT.

The chain carries TRBV2 and TRBJ2-7; 8 bases agree with TRBD2. This CDR3 is 14 amino acids long. Losses at the gene ends were 10 bases for V and 3 bases for J; bases not matched to a gene: 11. Germline CDR1 reads SNHLY; CDR2 reads FYNNEI. The DNA for the CDR3 is TGTGCCATCCTACGCGGGACTAGTCGCTACGAGCAGTACTTC. Amino acid sequence: CAILRGTSRYEQYF.

This clone showed up just once. This chain connects TRBV2 to TRBJ2-7; TRBD2 matches at 8 bases. V was clipped by 7 bases and J by 3 bases; unmatched bases: 8. In germline, CDR1 is SNHLY, CDR2 FYNNEI. This CDR3 region has 14 residues. The CDR3 sequence: CASTSRGGGYEQYF. DNA of the CDR3: TGTGCCAGCACCTCCCGGGGGGGAGGCTACGAGCAGTACTTC.

This sequence joins TRBV7-2 and TRBJ1-1, with 7 positions matching TRBD1. Germline V gene sequence: CDR1 SGHTA, CDR2 FQGNSA. The V gene end was trimmed by 5 bases and the J gene end by 3 bases; junction bases not matched to a gene: 9. The CDR3 is 15 amino acids. The CDR3 loop reads CASSVGQVVYTEAFF. CDR3 coding DNA: TGTGCCAGCAGCGTCGGACAGGTGGTTTACACTGAAGCTTTCTTT.

J is TRBJ2-2 and V is TRBV19, with a possible D match to TRBD1 (6 bases). The CDR3 is made up of 14 amino acids. The ends were cut back, 7 bases at V and 1 base at J, with 10 bases in the middle. Germline CDR1 is LNHDA and CDR2 is SQIVND (reference sequence). The CDR3 nucleotides read TGTGCCAGTACCCCGGACAGGAACACCGGGGAGCTGTTTTTT. Amino acid sequence: CASTPDRNTGELFF.